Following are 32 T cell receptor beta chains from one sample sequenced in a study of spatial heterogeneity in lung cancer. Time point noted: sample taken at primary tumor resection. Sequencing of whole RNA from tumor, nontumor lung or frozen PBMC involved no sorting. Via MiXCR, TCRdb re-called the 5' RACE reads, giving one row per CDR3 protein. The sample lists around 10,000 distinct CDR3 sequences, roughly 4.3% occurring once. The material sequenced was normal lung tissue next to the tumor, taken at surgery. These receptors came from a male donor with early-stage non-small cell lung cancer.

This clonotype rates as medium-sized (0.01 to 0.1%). Here the CDR3 reads CASSLTVAASKNTEAFF. DNA for the CDR3: TGCGCCAGCAGCCTGACAGTTGCAGCCAGTAAGAACACTGAAGCTTTCTTT. This chain connects TRBV5-1 to TRBJ1-1; the D gene is possibly TRBD1 (5 bases). Germline V gene sequence: CDR1 SGHRS, CDR2 YFSETQ. CDR3 length: 17 residues. The germline V and J ends were trimmed by 4 bases and 1 base, with 20 bases remaining between them.

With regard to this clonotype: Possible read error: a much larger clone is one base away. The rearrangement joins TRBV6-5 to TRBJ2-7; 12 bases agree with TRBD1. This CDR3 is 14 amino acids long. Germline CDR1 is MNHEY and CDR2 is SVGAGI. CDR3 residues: CASSRGQGAYEQCF. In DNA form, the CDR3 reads TGTGCCAGCAGTCGGGGACAGGGGGCCTACGAGCAGTGCTTC.

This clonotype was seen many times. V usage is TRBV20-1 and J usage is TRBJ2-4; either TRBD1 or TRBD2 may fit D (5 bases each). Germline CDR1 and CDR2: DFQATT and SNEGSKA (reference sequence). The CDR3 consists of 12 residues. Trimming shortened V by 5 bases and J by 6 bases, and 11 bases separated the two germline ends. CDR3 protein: CSAGLRGNIQYF. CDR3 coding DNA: TGCAGTGCTGGACTGAGGGGAAACATTCAGTACTTC.

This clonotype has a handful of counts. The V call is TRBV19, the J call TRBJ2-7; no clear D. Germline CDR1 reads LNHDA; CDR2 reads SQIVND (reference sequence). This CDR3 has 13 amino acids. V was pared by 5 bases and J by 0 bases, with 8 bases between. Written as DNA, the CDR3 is TGTGCCAGTAGTCCAAGCAGCTCCTACGAGCAGTACTTC. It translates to CASSPSSSYEQYF.

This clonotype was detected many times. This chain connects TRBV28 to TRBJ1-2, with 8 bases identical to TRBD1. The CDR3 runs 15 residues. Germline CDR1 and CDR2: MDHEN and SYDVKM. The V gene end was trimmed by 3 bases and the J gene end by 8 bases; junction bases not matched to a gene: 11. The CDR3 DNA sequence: TGTGCCAGCAGTTTGGGGACAGGCAATTGGAGGGGCTACACCTTC. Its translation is CASSLGTGNWRGYTF.

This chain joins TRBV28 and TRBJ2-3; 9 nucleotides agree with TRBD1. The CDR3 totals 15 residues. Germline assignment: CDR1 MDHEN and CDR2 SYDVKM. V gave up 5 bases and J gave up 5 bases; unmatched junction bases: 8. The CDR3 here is CASSVLGQGGDTQYF. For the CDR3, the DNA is TGTGCCAGCAGTGTCCTGGGACAGGGAGGAGATACGCAGTATTTT.

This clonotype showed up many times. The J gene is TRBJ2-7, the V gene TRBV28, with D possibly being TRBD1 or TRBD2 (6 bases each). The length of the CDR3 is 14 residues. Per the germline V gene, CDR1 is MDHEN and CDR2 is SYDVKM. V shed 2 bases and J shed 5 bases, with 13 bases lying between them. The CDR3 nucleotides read TGTGCCAGCAGTTTAGGCCAGGGGAGGAACGAGCAGTACTTC. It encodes CASSLGQGRNEQYF.

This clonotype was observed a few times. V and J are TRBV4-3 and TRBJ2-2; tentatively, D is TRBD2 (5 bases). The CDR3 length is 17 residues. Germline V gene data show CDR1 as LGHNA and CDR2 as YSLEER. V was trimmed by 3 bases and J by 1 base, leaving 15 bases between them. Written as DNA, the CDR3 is TGCGCCAGCAGCCACTTCTTCGGGGTGGAGAACACCGGGGAGCTGTTTTTT. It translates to CASSHFFGVENTGELFF.

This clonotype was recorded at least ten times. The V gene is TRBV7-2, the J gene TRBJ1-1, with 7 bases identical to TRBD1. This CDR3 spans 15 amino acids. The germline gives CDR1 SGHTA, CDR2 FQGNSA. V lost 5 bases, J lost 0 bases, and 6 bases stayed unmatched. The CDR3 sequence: CASSQDRNMNTEAFF. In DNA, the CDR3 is TGTGCCAGCAGCCAGGACAGGAACATGAACACTGAAGCTTTCTTT.

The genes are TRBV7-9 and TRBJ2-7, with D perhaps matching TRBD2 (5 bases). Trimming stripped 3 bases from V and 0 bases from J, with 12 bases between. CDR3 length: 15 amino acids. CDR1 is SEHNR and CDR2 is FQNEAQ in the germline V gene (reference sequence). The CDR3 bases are TGTGCCAGCAGCTTCGCCGGCGGGCTCTCCTACGAGCAGTACTTC. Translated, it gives CASSFAGGLSYEQYF.

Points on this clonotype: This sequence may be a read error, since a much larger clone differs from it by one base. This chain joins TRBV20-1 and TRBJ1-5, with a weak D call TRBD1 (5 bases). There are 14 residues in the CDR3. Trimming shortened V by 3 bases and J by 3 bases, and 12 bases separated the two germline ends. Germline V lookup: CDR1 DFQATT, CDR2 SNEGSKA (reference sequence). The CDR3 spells CSASARQTNQPQHF. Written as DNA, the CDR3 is TGCAGTGCTAGTGCACGACAGACCAATCAGCCCCAGCATTTT.

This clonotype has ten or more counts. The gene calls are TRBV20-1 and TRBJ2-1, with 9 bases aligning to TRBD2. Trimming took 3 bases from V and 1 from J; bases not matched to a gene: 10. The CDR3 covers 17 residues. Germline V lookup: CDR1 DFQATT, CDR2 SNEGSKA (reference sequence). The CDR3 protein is CSASEFGRGGSYNEQFF. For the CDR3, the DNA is TGCAGTGCTAGCGAGTTCGGGCGGGGGGGTTCCTACAATGAGCAGTTCTTC.

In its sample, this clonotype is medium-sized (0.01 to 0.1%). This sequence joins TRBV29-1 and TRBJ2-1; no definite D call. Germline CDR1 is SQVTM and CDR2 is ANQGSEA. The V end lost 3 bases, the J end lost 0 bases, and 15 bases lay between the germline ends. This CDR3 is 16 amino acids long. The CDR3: CSVDNQLRSSYNEQFF. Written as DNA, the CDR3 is TGCAGCGTTGATAACCAGCTGAGAAGCTCCTACAATGAGCAGTTCTTC.

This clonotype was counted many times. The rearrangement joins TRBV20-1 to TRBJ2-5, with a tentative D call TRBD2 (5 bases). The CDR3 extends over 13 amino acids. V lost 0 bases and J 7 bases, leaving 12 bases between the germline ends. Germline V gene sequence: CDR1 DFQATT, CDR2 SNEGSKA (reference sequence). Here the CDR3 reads CSARDSAGGTQYF. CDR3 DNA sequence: TGCAGTGCTAGAGATAGCGCAGGTGGGACCCAGTACTTC.

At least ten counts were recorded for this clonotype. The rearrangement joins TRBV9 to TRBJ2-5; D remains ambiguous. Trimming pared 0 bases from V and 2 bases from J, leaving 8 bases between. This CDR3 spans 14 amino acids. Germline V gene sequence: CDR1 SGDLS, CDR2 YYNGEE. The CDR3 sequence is CASSVESGQETQYF. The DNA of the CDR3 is TGTGCCAGCAGCGTAGAGTCCGGTCAAGAGACCCAGTACTTC.

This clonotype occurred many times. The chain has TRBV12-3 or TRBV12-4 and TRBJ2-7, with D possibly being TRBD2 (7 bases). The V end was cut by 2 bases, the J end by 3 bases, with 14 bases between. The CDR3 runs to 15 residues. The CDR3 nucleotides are TGTGCCAGCAGTTTACGGGGCGGGGGCGACTACGAGCAGTACTTC. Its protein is CASSLRGGGDYEQYF.

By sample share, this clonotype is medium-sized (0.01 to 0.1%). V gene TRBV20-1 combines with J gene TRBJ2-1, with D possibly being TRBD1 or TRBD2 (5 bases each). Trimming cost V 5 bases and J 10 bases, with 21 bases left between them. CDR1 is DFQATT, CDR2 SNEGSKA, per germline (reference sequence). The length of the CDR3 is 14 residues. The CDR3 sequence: CSASPSSGTKEQFF. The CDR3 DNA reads TGCAGTGCTTCTCCTTCGTCCGGGACGAAAGAGCAGTTCTTC.

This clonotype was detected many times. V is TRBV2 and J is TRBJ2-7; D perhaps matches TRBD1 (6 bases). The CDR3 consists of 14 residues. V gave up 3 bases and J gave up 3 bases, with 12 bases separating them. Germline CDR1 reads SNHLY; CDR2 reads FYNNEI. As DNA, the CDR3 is TGTGCCAGCAGTGATATCGGCAGGGGCTACGAGCAGTACTTC. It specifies CASSDIGRGYEQYF.

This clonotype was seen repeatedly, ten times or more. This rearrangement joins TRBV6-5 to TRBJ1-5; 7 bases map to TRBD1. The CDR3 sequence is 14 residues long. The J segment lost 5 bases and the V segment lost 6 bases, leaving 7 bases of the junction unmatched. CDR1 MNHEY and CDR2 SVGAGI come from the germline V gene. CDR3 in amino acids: CASRPQTGDQPQHF. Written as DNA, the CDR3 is TGTGCCAGCAGACCCCAAACAGGGGATCAGCCCCAGCATTTT.

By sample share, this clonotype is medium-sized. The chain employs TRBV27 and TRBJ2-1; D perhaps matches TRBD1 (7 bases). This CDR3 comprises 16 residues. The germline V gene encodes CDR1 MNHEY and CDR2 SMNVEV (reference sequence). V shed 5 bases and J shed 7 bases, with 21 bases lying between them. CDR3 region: CASSTPTGRRLNEQFF. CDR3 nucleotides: TGTGCCAGCAGTACCCCGACAGGGAGGCGATTAAATGAGCAGTTCTTC.

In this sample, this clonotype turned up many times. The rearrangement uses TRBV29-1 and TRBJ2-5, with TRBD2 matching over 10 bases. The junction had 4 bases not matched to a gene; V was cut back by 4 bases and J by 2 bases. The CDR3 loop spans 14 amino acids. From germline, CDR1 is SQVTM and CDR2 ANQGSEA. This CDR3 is CSVVAGGIQETQYF. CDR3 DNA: TGCAGCGTTGTAGCGGGGGGCATACAAGAGACCCAGTACTTC.

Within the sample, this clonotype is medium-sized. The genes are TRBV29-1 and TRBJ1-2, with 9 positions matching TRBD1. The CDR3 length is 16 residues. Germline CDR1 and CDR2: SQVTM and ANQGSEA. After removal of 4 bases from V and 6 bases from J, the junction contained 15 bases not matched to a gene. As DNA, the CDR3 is TGCAGCGTTGGTCGCGGGGACAGGGCTAAATCTGATGGCTACACCTTC. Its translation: CSVGRGDRAKSDGYTF.

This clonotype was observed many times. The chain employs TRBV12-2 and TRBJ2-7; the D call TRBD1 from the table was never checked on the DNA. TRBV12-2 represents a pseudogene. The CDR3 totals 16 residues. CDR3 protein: CASRTGSGLAPLEQYF. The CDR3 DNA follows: TGTGCAAGTCGCACGGGAAGTGGGTTAGCTCCCCTGGAGCAGTACTTC.

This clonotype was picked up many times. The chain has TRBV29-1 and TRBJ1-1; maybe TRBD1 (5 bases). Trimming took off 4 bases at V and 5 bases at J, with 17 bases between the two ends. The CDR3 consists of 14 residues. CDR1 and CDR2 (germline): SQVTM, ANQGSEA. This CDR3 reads CSVVDGGYNTEAFF. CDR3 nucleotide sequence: TGCAGCGTTGTAGACGGGGGGTATAATACTGAAGCTTTCTTT. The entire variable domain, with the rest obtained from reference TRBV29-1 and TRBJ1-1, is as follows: SAVISQKPSRDICQRGTSLTIQCQVDSQVTMMFWYRQQPGQSLTLIATANQGSEATYESGFVIDKFPISRPNLTFSTLTVSNMSPEDSSIYLCSVVDGGYNTEAFFGQGTRLTVV.

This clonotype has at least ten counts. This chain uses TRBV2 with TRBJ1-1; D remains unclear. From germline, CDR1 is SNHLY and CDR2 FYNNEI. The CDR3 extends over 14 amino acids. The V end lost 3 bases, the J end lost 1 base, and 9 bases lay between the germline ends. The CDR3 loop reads CASSERAKNTEAFF. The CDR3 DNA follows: TGTGCCAGCAGTGAGCGGGCGAAGAACACTGAAGCTTTCTTT.

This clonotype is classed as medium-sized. CDR3: CASSPQRDEQFF. In DNA, the CDR3 is TGTGCCAGCAGTCCACAGCGGGATGAGCAGTTCTTC. The chain links TRBV12-3 or TRBV12-4 to TRBJ2-1; tentatively, D is TRBD2 (6 bases). Between the trimmed V and J ends, which lost 5 bases and 8 bases, there was a span of 10 bases. The CDR3 runs 12 residues.

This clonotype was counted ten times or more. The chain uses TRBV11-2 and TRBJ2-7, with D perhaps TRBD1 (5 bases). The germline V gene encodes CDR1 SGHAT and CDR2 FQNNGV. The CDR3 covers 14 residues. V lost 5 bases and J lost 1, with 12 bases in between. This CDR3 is CASSPGADSYEQYF. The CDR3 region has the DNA TGTGCCAGCAGCCCTGGGGCTGATTCCTACGAGCAGTACTTC.

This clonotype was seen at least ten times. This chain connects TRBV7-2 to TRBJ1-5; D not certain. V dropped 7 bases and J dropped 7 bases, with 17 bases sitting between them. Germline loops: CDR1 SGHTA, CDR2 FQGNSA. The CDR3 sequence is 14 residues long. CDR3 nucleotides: TGTGCCAGCACCCAAGCTGGCGGACCCCAGCCCCAGCATTTT. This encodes CASTQAGGPQPQHF.

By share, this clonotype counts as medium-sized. The CDR3 nucleotides are TGTGCCAGCAGCTTAGTCCGACCTAGCTCCTACAATGAGCAGTTCTTC. This sequence encodes CASSLVRPSSYNEQFF. This chain uses TRBV11-2 with TRBJ2-1; D not resolved. The germline CDR1 and CDR2 sequences are SGHAT and FQNNGV. Trimming shortened V by 1 base and J by 0 bases, and 10 bases separated the two germline ends. The CDR3 length is 16 residues.

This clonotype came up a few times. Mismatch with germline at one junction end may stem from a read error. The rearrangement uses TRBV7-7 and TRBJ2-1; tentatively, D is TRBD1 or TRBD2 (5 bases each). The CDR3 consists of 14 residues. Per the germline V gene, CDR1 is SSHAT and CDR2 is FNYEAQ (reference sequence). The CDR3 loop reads CASSPLPGHNEQFF. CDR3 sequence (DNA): TGTGCTAGCAGCCCCTTACCGGGGCACAATGAGCAGTTCTTC.

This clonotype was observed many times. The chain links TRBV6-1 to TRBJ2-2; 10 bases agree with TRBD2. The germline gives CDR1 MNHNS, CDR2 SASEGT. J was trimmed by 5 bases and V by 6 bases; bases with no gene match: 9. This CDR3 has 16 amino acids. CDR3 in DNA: TGTGCCAGCAGGCGCAGCGGGGGGGCCGGTACCGGGGAGCTGTTTTTT. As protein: CASRRSGGAGTGELFF.

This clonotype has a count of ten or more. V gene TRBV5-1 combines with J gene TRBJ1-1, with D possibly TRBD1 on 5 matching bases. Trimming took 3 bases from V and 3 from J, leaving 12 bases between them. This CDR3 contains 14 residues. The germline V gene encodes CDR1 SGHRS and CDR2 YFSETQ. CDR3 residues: CASSSRAGYTEAFF. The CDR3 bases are TGCGCCAGCAGCTCCAGGGCAGGGTACACTGAAGCTTTCTTT.